A single sample is the source of the 27 T cell receptor beta chains below, sequenced in a study of cytotoxic CD8 clonotypes in ibrutinib-treated CLL. Assay used: immunoSEQ multiplex PCR; TCRdb lists only in-frame clones, some missing. The top ten hold around 13% of the sample, which has about 130,000 clones, around three quarters seen once. The specimen comprised PBMCs, sampled after 12 months of ibrutinib treatment. The source is a human donor with chronic lymphocytic leukemia.

J is TRBJ1-1 and V is TRBV20-1, with D perhaps matching TRBD1 (5 bases). Trimming removed 6 bases at V and 8 bases at J, with 13 bases between. The length of the CDR3 is 11 residues. The germline CDR1 and CDR2 sequences are DFQATT and SNEGSKA (reference sequence). In DNA, the CDR3 is TGCAGTGCACCGGGGGGGTGGGAAGCTTTCTTT. Translated: CSAPGGWEAFF.

V and J are TRBV30 and TRBJ2-5; D remains ambiguous. The CDR3 is 13 residues long. The germline gives CDR1 GTSNPN, CDR2 SVGIG (reference sequence). Trimming removed 2 bases at V and 10 bases at J, with 17 bases between. CDR3 in amino acids: CAWSWVGDLGQYF. CDR3 DNA sequence: TGTGCCTGGAGTTGGGTTGGGGATCTTGGCCAGTACTTC.

This chain joins TRBV19 and TRBJ1-5; TRBD1 might be the D (5 bases). Between the trimmed V and J ends, which lost 4 bases and 9 bases, there was a span of 22 bases. This CDR3 contains 16 residues. CDR1 is LNHDA, CDR2 SQIVND, per germline (reference sequence). This CDR3 reads CASSTSTPTDSRPQHF. The CDR3 DNA reads as TGTGCCAGTAGTACGTCGACCCCGACAGATTCTAGGCCCCAGCATTTT.

The chain joins TRBV19 to TRBJ2-4; D is unresolved. The V end lost 6 bases, the J end lost 2 bases, and 14 bases lay between the germline ends. Germline V gene data show CDR1 as LNHDA and CDR2 as SQIVND (reference sequence). There are 15 residues in the CDR3. CDR3 sequence (DNA): TGTGCCAGTAGCCCCCCCCAAGCGCCCAAAAACATTCAGTACTTC. This codes for CASSPPQAPKNIQYF.

This clone turned up a few times. CDR3 amino acids: CASSKILNTEAFF. The CDR3, as DNA: TGCGCCAGCAGCAAGATCCTGAACACTGAAGCTTTCTTT. The rearrangement links TRBV5-1 to TRBJ1-1; D unclear. The CDR3 has 13 amino acids. V dropped 4 bases and J dropped 0 bases, with 7 bases sitting between them. Germline CDR1 SGHRS, CDR2 YFSETQ.

In nucleotides, the CDR3 is TGTGCCAGCAGAACGGCGGGTCAGACCGGGGAGCTGTTTTTT. It translates to CASRTAGQTGELFF. This chain links TRBV27 with TRBJ2-2; D is possibly TRBD2 (5 bases). This CDR3 is 14 amino acids long. Germline V lookup: CDR1 MNHEY, CDR2 SMNVEV (reference sequence). V lost 6 bases to trimming and J lost 5 bases, with 13 bases between them.

This chain joins TRBV15 and TRBJ1-2, with a tentative D call TRBD1 (6 bases). The V end lost 0 bases, the J end lost 3 bases, and 14 bases lay between the germline ends. CDR1 and CDR2 (germline): LNHNV, YYDKDF (reference sequence). CDR3 length equals 16 residues. As DNA, the CDR3 is TGTGCCACCAGCAGAGATCAGTGGACAGCGTACTATGGCTACACCTTC. Translating it yields CATSRDQWTAYYGYTF.

This sequence joins TRBV5-1 and TRBJ1-1, with D uncertain. V gave up 5 bases and J gave up 0 bases, with 8 bases separating them. The CDR3 length is 13 residues. In germline, CDR1 is SGHRS, CDR2 YFSETQ. The DNA for the CDR3 is TGCGCCAGCAGAGCACAGCTGAACACTGAAGCTTTCTTT. Encoded protein: CASRAQLNTEAFF.

The V and J genes are TRBV7-2 and TRBJ2-7, with 8 bases matching TRBD1. The CDR3 has 16 amino acids. J gave up 0 bases and V 7 bases, and 11 bases lay outside the gene matches. Germline CDR1 and CDR2: SGHTA and FQGNSA. The CDR3, as DNA: TGTGCCAGCACCCTAGGACCCGGACAGGGCTCCTACGAGCAGTACTTC. This sequence encodes CASTLGPGQGSYEQYF.

V is TRBV11-3 and J is TRBJ2-7, with D possibly matching TRBD2 (7 bases). The germline CDR1 and CDR2 sequences are SGHNT and YENEEA. CDR3 length: 17 amino acids. The V end was cut by 1 base, the J end by 3 bases, with 19 bases between. The CDR3 loop is CASSLGGGSGDYYEQYF. CDR3 sequence (DNA): TGTGCCAGCAGCTTAGGCGGGGGCAGCGGAGATTACTACGAGCAGTACTTC.

The chain links TRBV9 to TRBJ1-1, with D possibly matching TRBD1 (6 bases). V dropped 0 bases and J dropped 11 bases, with 14 bases sitting between them. The CDR3 spans 13 residues. Germline-derived CDR1 and CDR2 are SGDLS and YYNGEE. The CDR3, as DNA: TGTGCCAGCAGCGTAGGCGGGCGGGGGGCGGCTTTCTTT. Translating it yields CASSVGGRGAAFF.

This sequence joins TRBV9 and TRBJ2-7; D is ambiguous. The CDR3 runs 15 residues. V was clipped by 0 bases and J by 1 base, with 11 bases between them. The germline CDR1 and CDR2 sequences are SGDLS and YYNGEE. The CDR3 loop reads CASSVAFGGSYEQYF. The CDR3 nucleotides are TGTGCCAGCAGCGTAGCTTTTGGTGGGTCCTACGAGCAGTACTTC.

The chain employs TRBV27 and TRBJ2-2, with 14 bases that match TRBD2. The CDR3 runs 15 residues. Trimming took 6 bases from V and 6 from J; bases not matched to a gene: 3. The germline V gene has CDR1 MNHEY and CDR2 SMNVEV (reference sequence). The chain's CDR3 is CASSWGLAGAGELFF. The DNA for the CDR3 is TGTGCCAGCAGCTGGGGACTAGCGGGAGCCGGGGAGCTGTTTTTT.

This chain links TRBV27 with TRBJ2-3, with D tentatively TRBD1 (6 bases). V gave up 7 bases and J gave up 8 bases, with 16 bases separating them. There are 13 residues in the CDR3. The V gene's germline CDR1 is MNHEY and CDR2 SMNVEV (reference sequence). The CDR3 DNA reads as TGTGCCAGCACGACCGGGACAAGTATTACGCAGTATTTT. Translated, it gives CASTTGTSITQYF.

This clone was detected only once. The chain joins TRBV4-3 to TRBJ2-3; tentative D call: TRBD1 (6 bases). Trimming took 3 bases from V and 3 from J, leaving 10 bases between them. Germline values: CDR1 LGHNA, CDR2 YSLEER. The CDR3 totals 14 residues. The CDR3 region is CASSQARGTDTQYF. Here the CDR3 DNA reads TGCGCCAGCAGCCAGGCCAGGGGAACAGATACGCAGTATTTT.

The chain couples TRBV18 to TRBJ2-2, with 8 nucleotides matching TRBD1. The CDR3 extends over 16 amino acids. Per the germline V gene, CDR1 is KGHSH and CDR2 is LQKENI. Trimming removed 4 bases from V and 0 bases from J; junction bases left unmatched: 4. The CDR3 DNA reads TGTGCCAGCTCACGGACAGGGCTGACGAACACCGGGGAGCTGTTTTTT. Its translation: CASSRTGLTNTGELFF. The full variable domain, its missing parts supplied by reference TRBV18 and TRBJ2-2, is NAGVMQNPRHLVRRRGQEARLRCSPMKGHSHVYWYRQLPEEGLKFMVYLQKENIIDESGMPKERFSAEFPKEGPSILRIQQVVRGDSAAYFCASSRTGLTNTGELFFGEGSRLTVL.

The genes are TRBV28 and TRBJ2-2; 8 nucleotides agree with TRBD1. The germline CDR1 and CDR2 sequences are MDHEN and SYDVKM. The V segment lost 4 bases and the J segment 3 bases; nucleotides outside the gene matches: 7. The CDR3 is made up of 16 amino acids. The CDR3 region has the DNA TGTGCCAGCAGTTCGGAGACAGGGGTTTACACCGGGGAGCTGTTTTTT. Translation gives CASSSETGVYTGELFF.

This clone has only one observation. This rearrangement joins TRBV5-1 to TRBJ1-4; TRBD1 is a possible D gene (5 bases). Trimming shortened V by 0 bases and J by 4 bases, and 10 bases separated the two germline ends. CDR3 length: 15 amino acids. Looked up from germline, CDR1 is SGHRS and CDR2 is YFSETQ. The CDR3 reads CASSLEGQNNEKLFF. The CDR3 DNA reads TGCGCCAGCAGCTTGGAGGGGCAGAATAATGAAAAACTGTTTTTT.

This rearrangement joins TRBV18 to TRBJ1-2; D not certain. The length of the CDR3 is 12 residues. The germline V gene encodes CDR1 KGHSH and CDR2 LQKENI. Trimming cost V 1 base and J 4 bases, with 4 bases left between them. The chain's CDR3 is CASSPLIYGYTF. The CDR3 nucleotides are TGTGCCAGCTCACCACTTATCTATGGCTACACCTTC.

The J gene is TRBJ2-5, the V gene TRBV2; 8 nucleotides agree with TRBD1. The CDR3 has 13 residues. V dropped 4 bases and J dropped 4; count of bases not matched to a gene: 2. The germline CDR1 and CDR2 sequences are SNHLY and FYNNEI. DNA for the CDR3: TGTGCCAGCAGTGGACAGGGGACAGAGACCCAGTACTTC. Encoded protein: CASSGQGTETQYF.

This chain uses TRBV7-9 with TRBJ2-5, with D perhaps matching TRBD1 (6 bases). The length of the CDR3 is 16 residues. The germline CDR1 and CDR2 sequences are SEHNR and FQNEAQ (reference sequence). The germline V and J ends were trimmed by 2 bases and 2 bases, with 15 bases remaining between them. CDR3 in DNA: TGTGCCAGCAGCTTAAGCCAGGGACAACAACAAGAGACCCAGTACTTC. It encodes CASSLSQGQQQETQYF.

V is TRBV2 and J is TRBJ2-1; D remains unclear. The CDR3 contains 15 residues. Germline V gives CDR1 SNHLY, CDR2 FYNNEI. The V end lost 10 bases, the J end lost 2 bases, and 18 bases lay between the germline ends. CDR3 coding DNA: TGTGCCACCTCAAAGACACTCCTGGCCTACAATGAGCAGTTCTTC. Its protein is CATSKTLLAYNEQFF.

The chain couples TRBV28 to TRBJ2-7; 9 bases align to TRBD2. Germline-derived CDR1 and CDR2 are MDHEN and SYDVKM. The CDR3 is made up of 14 amino acids. Trimming took 6 bases from V and 2 from J; bases not matched to a gene: 5. CDR3 sequence reads: CASRILAGAYEQYF. The CDR3 DNA follows: TGTGCCAGCAGGATACTAGCGGGCGCCTACGAGCAGTACTTC.

This chain uses TRBV10-3 with TRBJ2-3; D is unresolved. The germline V gene has CDR1 ENHRY and CDR2 SYGVKD. Trimming pared 1 base from V and 4 bases from J, leaving 9 bases between. This CDR3 is built from 14 residues. CDR3 residues: CAISELPVSDTQYF. In nucleotides, the CDR3 is TGTGCCATCAGTGAGTTGCCAGTCTCAGATACGCAGTATTTT.

This chain uses TRBV11-2 with TRBJ2-1; D remains ambiguous. V lost 4 bases and J lost 9, with 19 bases in between. Germline V gene data show CDR1 as SGHAT and CDR2 as FQNNGV. CDR3 length equals 15 residues. CDR3 coding DNA: TGTGCCAGCAGCTCCACATTCTCCCGGGTGTTTGAGCAGTTCTTC. Its protein is CASSSTFSRVFEQFF.

This chain uses TRBV7-7 with TRBJ2-1; 9 bases match TRBD2. CDR3 length: 16 residues. J gave up 9 bases and V 1 base, and 10 bases lay outside the gene matches. Germline V gene lookup returns CDR1 SSHAT and CDR2 FNYEAQ (reference sequence). For the CDR3, the DNA is TGTGCCAGCAGCTTAGGGAGCGCGGGAGGGCCCAGTGAGCAGTTCTTC. It yields the protein CASSLGSAGGPSEQFF. Supplemented by reference TRBV7-7 and TRBJ2-1, the full variable domain reads GAGVSQSPRYKVTKRGQDVTLRCDPISSHATLYWYQQALGQGPEFLTYFNYEAQPDKSGLPSDRFSAERPEGSISTLTIQRTEQRDSAMYRCASSLGSAGGPSEQFFGPGTRLTVL.

This clone was found once. The CDR3, as DNA: TGTGCCAGCAGTTTATTCTTCTCCGGGACAGGGGGAAAACTGTTTTTT. Translated: CASSLFFSGTGGKLFF. V and J are TRBV28 and TRBJ1-4; 11 bases agree with TRBD1. The ends lost 1 base at V and 10 bases at J; junction bases unmatched: 8. CDR3 length: 16 amino acids. Per germline, CDR1 MDHEN and CDR2 SYDVKM.